Detailed here is one T cell receptor (beta chain). The sample originates from a study of human T cells and chemical hapten exposure. Study overall: The study traced per-sample TCR yield variation mainly to small differences in pooled library volumes.

V shed 2 bases and J 4 bases; nucleotides not matched to a gene: 2. Germline CDR1 and CDR2: MNHEY and SVGAGI. This CDR3 comprises 14 residues. TCRdb re-analysed the RACE reads in MiXCR, keeping a single row per CDR3 protein. The sample records around 380,000 distinct CDR3 sequences, approximately 5% being singletons. The sample's time point: pre-sensitization, week 0. Sample treatment: therapeutic diphenylcyclopropenone sensitization with weekly scalp DPC. The chain combines TRBV6-5 with TRBJ1-2; 9 bases agree with TRBD1. The clonotype comes from a woman aged 18 to 35 with alopecia areata. Some clones in this sample may be carry-over from other donors' samples. Sample: whole blood, taken in connection with sensitization to the hapten diphenylcyclopropenone (DPC). The CDR3 is CASSYQDRGYGYTF. Written as DNA, the CDR3 is TGTGCCAGCAGTTACCAGGACAGGGGCTATGGCTACACCTTC.